A selection of T cell receptor beta chains follows, all from one sample in a study of T cells in Graves' hyperthyroidism and ophthalmopathy. One entry per CDR3 protein, called by TCRdb with MiXCR from the multiplex PCR reads. The sample has roughly 560,000 distinct CDR3 sequences, over 12% seen once. Sequencing input: blood. The receptor set was obtained from a woman aged 40-49 years with Graves' ophthalmopathy. Each CDR3 is given with its conserved first and last residue. Each record gives: J gene, V gene, clone size, D gene, CDR3 DNA, CDR3 protein. D genes are given only for firm matches. Rows may omit the clone size; those that give it use once, few, many or a size class.

>TRBJ2-2|TRBV30|many|TRBD1
TGTGCCTGGAGGACAGGGGGGAACACCGGGGAGCTGTTTTTT
CAWRTGGNTGELFF
>TRBJ2-4|TRBV20-1|few|TRBD2
TGCAGTGCTAGAGAGCCCGCGAGAGGACTAGCGGGTTTTCAGTACTTC
CSAREPARGLAGFQYF
>TRBJ2-7|TRBV28|NA|TRBD1
TGTGCCAGCAGTTCCCCGGGACAGGGGTATGGCGACGAGCAGTACTTC
CASSSPGQGYGDEQYF
>TRBJ1-2|TRBV7-3|many|NA
TGTGCCAGCAGCGTGAGGGGGGAAACAACCGGAGGCTACACCTTC
CASSVRGETTGGYTF
>TRBJ1-2|TRBV6-5|many|NA
TGTGCCAGCAGTTACCCGCCGCCCGAGAACTATGGCTACACCTTC
CASSYPPPENYGYTF
>TRBJ2-7|TRBV28|few|NA
TGTGCCAGCAGTTTTCTGTGGGGCTCGGGGGACGAGCAGTACTTC
CASSFLWGSGDEQYF
>TRBJ2-7|TRBV11-3|many|TRBD2
TGTGCCAGCAGCACACTAGCGGGAACCTACGAGCAGTACTTC
CASSTLAGTYEQYF
>TRBJ2-5|TRBV13|once|NA
TGTGCCAGCAGCTTTGCCAGGCAAGAGACCCAGTACTTC
CASSFARQETQYF
>TRBJ1-1|TRBV20-1|many|TRBD1
TGCAGTGCTAGCGGGACAGGGGGGACTGAAGCTTTCTTT
CSASGTGGTEAFF
>TRBJ1-2|TRBV28|few|TRBD1
TGTGCCAGCAGTACTCCTTCCCGACAGGGGCTGGGCTACACCTTC
CASSTPSRQGLGYTF
>TRBJ1-1|TRBV6-1|many|NA
TGTGCCAGCAGCCCCTGGGGGCTCCGAGACACTGAAGCTTTCTTT
CASSPWGLRDTEAFF
>TRBJ2-4|TRBV6-1|many|NA
TGTGCCAGCAGTGGCCATGTCACTCTAGCCAAAAACATTCAGTACTTC
CASSGHVTLAKNIQYF
>TRBJ2-7|TRBV27|many|TRBD1
TGTGCCAGCAAGGACAGGGGTGAACCCTACGAGCAGTACTTC
CASKDRGEPYEQYF
>TRBJ2-2|TRBV2|many|TRBD2
TGTGCCAGCAGTGGACCGGGACTCTTAGGACTAGCGGGAGGTCCCGGGGAGCTGTTTTTT
CASSGPGLLGLAGGPGELFF
>TRBJ2-7|TRBV12-5|NA|NA
TGTGCTAGTGGTTTGGTACCCGGACACGAGGAAGAGCAGTACTTC
CASGLVPGHEEEQYF
>TRBJ2-7|TRBV27|many|NA
TGTGCCAGCAGTTTACTTACAGGAGGGGAGCAGTACTTC
CASSLLTGGEQYF
>TRBJ1-2|TRBV4-1|NA|TRBD1
TGCGCCAGCAGCCAGGCGGGACAGGGGGTGTCGGGCTATGGCTACACCTTC
CASSQAGQGVSGYGYTF
>TRBJ1-1|TRBV2|many|TRBD1
TGTGCCAGCAGGGGTACGACAGGGATGAACACTGAAGCTTTCTTT
CASRGTTGMNTEAFF
>TRBJ2-5|TRBV5-1|NA|TRBD2
TGCGCCAGCAGCCGAGAGGGGCAATTTCTAGCGGGAGCTGGGAAAGAGACCCAGTACTTC
CASSREGQFLAGAGKETQYF
>TRBJ1-5|TRBV28|many|NA
TGTGCCAGCAGTTCCGGACAGCCTGGTGGCAATCAGCCCCAGCATTTT
CASSSGQPGGNQPQHF
>TRBJ1-1|TRBV28|many|NA
TGTGCCAGCTCCTCCCCCGGAAGGGGAGACACTGAAGCTTTCTTT
CASSSPGRGDTEAFF
>TRBJ2-7|TRBV20-1|many|NA
TGCAGTGCTACAAGACAGACGATCTCCTACGAGCAGTACTTC
CSATRQTISYEQYF
>TRBJ1-2|TRBV2|many|TRBD1
TGTGCCAGCAGTGAAGGTTCAGCGAGACAGGGTAACTATGGCTACACCTTC
CASSEGSARQGNYGYTF
>TRBJ2-7|TRBV9|many|NA
TGTGCCAGCAGCGCCCCGGAGCGGAGCTACTCCTACGAGCAGTACTTC
CASSAPERSYSYEQYF
>TRBJ1-6|TRBV9|NA|NA
TGTGCCAGCAGCGTAGCCTTGAATAATTCACCCCTCCACTTT
CASSVALNNSPLHF
>TRBJ2-5|TRBV20-1|many|NA
TGCAGTGCTAGAGATCTCTGGGGAGGAGAGACCCAGTACTTC
CSARDLWGGETQYF
>TRBJ2-5|TRBV7-8|few|TRBD2
TGTGCCAGCGCCCTTAACCCTAGCGGGATAACGGAGACCCAGTACTTC
CASALNPSGITETQYF
>TRBJ1-5|TRBV12-3/TRBV12-4|many|NA
TGTGCCAGCAGTTTGGCAACCGGGCAGCCCCAGCATTTT
CASSLATGQPQHF
>TRBJ2-5|TRBV11-3|few|TRBD2
TGTGCCAGCAGTCCCGGACTAGCGGGAGTATGGGAGACCCAGTACTTC
CASSPGLAGVWETQYF
>TRBJ2-2|TRBV19|few|NA
TGTGCCAGTAGGGTGCTCATTGTAGGGACCCACACCGGGGAGCTGTTTTTT
CASRVLIVGTHTGELFF
>TRBJ2-7|TRBV11-1|many|NA
TGTGCCAGCAGCTTAGCGGGAGGCCATTCGGTCTACGAGCAGTACTTC
CASSLAGGHSVYEQYF
>TRBJ1-2|TRBV6-5|few|TRBD1
TGTGCCAGCAGTTACAGCCGGGACAGCTACTATGGCTACACCTTC
CASSYSRDSYYGYTF
>TRBJ1-5|TRBV28|NA|NA
TGTGCCAGCAGTCTAGGTCCCGCGCGTCAGCCCCAGCATTTT
CASSLGPARQPQHF
>TRBJ2-7|TRBV27|many|TRBD1
TGTGCCAGCAGTCAAGGGACAGGGAGCGCCGCCTACGAGCAGTACTTC
CASSQGTGSAAYEQYF
>TRBJ2-7|TRBV13|few|NA
TGTGCCAGCAGCAAAGGCCTAGGAGATTACGAGCAGTACTTC
CASSKGLGDYEQYF
>TRBJ1-1|TRBV28|many|NA
TGTGCCAGCCTGGACAGCCCCAACACTGAAGCTTTCTTT
CASLDSPNTEAFF
>TRBJ1-6|TRBV12-3/TRBV12-4|NA|TRBD1
TGTGCCAGCAACCCGACAGGGCCAAATTCACCCCTCCACTTT
CASNPTGPNSPLHF
>TRBJ2-2|TRBV25-1|many|TRBD2
TGTGCCAGCAGTCGTGGGGGAGCGGGAGGGACCGGGGAGCTGTTTTTT
CASSRGGAGGTGELFF
>TRBJ2-7|TRBV12-3/TRBV12-4|many|NA
TGTGCCAGCAGTTTAGCAGGGGGGACTCTCTACGAGCAGTACTTC
CASSLAGGTLYEQYF
>TRBJ2-6|TRBV11-2|many|TRBD2
TGTGCCAGCAGCCCCGGGGAGGGGCGGCCTGGGGCCAACGTCCTGACTTTC
CASSPGEGRPGANVLTF
>TRBJ1-1|TRBV5-6|NA|NA
TGTGCCAGCAGCTTGTTCGCAAACGGGTTGAACACTGAAGCTTTCTTT
CASSLFANGLNTEAFF
>TRBJ1-1|TRBV6-1|once|TRBD1
TGTGCCAGCAGTGAAGCGGGGGACAGGGAAGCGAACACTGAAGCTTTCTTT
CASSEAGDREANTEAFF
>TRBJ1-1|TRBV11-3|many|NA
TGTGCCAGCAGCTCCGGGGCAGGGATTGGTTTCTTT
CASSSGAGIGFF
>TRBJ1-5|TRBV30|many|TRBD1
TGTGCCTGGAGCGGGGACAGGGGGCTCGTCGATCAGCCCCAGCATTTT
CAWSGDRGLVDQPQHF
>TRBJ2-7|TRBV7-2|many|NA
TGTGCCAGCAGCTCGACTAGTTTCTACGAGCAGTACTTC
CASSSTSFYEQYF
>TRBJ1-2|TRBV20-1|many|NA
TGCAGTGGCCAGCCGACCTATGGCTACACCTTC
CSGQPTYGYTF
>TRBJ2-7|TRBV7-2|many|TRBD2
TGTGCCAGCAGCTTGGCAACTAGCGGGTTAAGCTCCTACGAGCAGTACTTC
CASSLATSGLSSYEQYF
>TRBJ1-1|TRBV14|many|NA
TGTGCCAGCAGGAAAACAGCTATGAACACTGAAGCTTTCTTT
CASRKTAMNTEAFF
>TRBJ2-7|TRBV28|once|NA
TGTGCCAGCGGGGAGCGGGACAGGACCTACGAGCAGTACTTC
CASGERDRTYEQYF